These T cell receptor beta chains were read from a single sample in a study of T-cell memory formation after mild COVID-19. TCRdb reprocessed the 5' RACE reads via MiXCR and lists one record per CDR3 protein. The table has about 340,000 distinct CDR3 sequences, approximately 21% seen once. Specimen: PBMCs or a T cell subset sorted from them (not recorded which). Every receptor here comes from an adult woman who had mild COVID-19 (a few samples of this study predate the infection). Cell type and time point are not known. Both conserved end residues are part of each CDR3. D genes are given only for firm matches. Only some rows state a clone size, as once, few, many or a class for expanded clones.

>many|.|TRBV10-3|TRBJ2-7
TGTGCCATCAGTGGGGTTAGAACCTACGAGCAGTACTTC
CAISGVRTYEQYF
>once|TRBD1|TRBV4-1|TRBJ1-2
TGCGCCAGCAGCCAGGGTACAGGGGGTTTATCTAGTGGCTACACCTTC
CASSQGTGGLSSGYTF
>.|TRBD2|TRBV29-1|TRBJ2-1
TGCAGCGTCGAGGGCGGGGGGCGCGATAATGAGCAGTTCTTC
CSVEGGGRDNEQFF
>.|.|TRBV7-2|TRBJ2-5
TGTGCCAGCAGCTTAGCTTTGGGGCCAGAGACCCAGTACTTC
CASSLALGPETQYF
>.|.|TRBV28|TRBJ1-2
TGTGCCAGCAGTTTCGCTATGATTTATGGCTACACCTTC
CASSFAMIYGYTF
>.|.|TRBV29-1|TRBJ1-1
TGCAGCGCCCGGACAGCGAACACTGAAGCTTTCTTT
CSARTANTEAFF
>.|TRBD2|TRBV7-8|TRBJ2-1
TGTGCCAGCAGCTTAGCCTCTCTGGGAGCGGGGATCCAGTTCTTC
CASSLASLGAGIQFF
>.|.|TRBV24-1|TRBJ2-1
TGTGCCACCAGTGATATGTCCCCGACAGGTTCCGGGGAGCAGTTCTTC
CATSDMSPTGSGEQFF
>many|.|TRBV7-6|TRBJ2-2
TGTGCCAGCAGCTTAAGAGGAAACACCGGGGAGCTGTTTTTT
CASSLRGNTGELFF
>.|.|TRBV29-1|TRBJ2-3
TGCAGCGTTGTGGGGACACTCACAGATACGCAGTATTTT
CSVVGTLTDTQYF
>few|TRBD1|TRBV5-1|TRBJ1-2
TGCGCCAGCAGCCTGATGGACAGGGCGGAGGGCTACACCTTC
CASSLMDRAEGYTF
>few|TRBD2|TRBV6-5|TRBJ2-1
TGTGCCAGCAGTTTACTAGCGTCCCACAATGAGCAGTTCTTC
CASSLLASHNEQFF
>few|.|TRBV10-3|TRBJ2-7
TGTGCCATCAGTGAGTCAAGGTCAGGAAGATTGTACGAGCAGTACTTC
CAISESRSGRLYEQYF
>few|TRBD1|TRBV11-2|TRBJ2-3
TGTGCCAGCAGCCCACAGGGGGCGGTCTCCACAGATACGCAGTATTTT
CASSPQGAVSTDTQYF
>few|.|TRBV6-6|TRBJ1-6
TGTGCCAGCAGTTACTCGACGGGGAACTCACCCCTCCACTTT
CASSYSTGNSPLHF
>few|.|TRBV19|TRBJ1-5
TGTGCCAGTAGTGACAACAATAGGGTATTTCCTATCAGTATGGTACAGCCCCAGCATTTT
CASSDNNRVFPISMVQPQHF
>few|.|TRBV2|TRBJ2-7
TGTGCCAGCAGGCTCTACGAGCAGTACTTC
CASRLYEQYF
>.|TRBD1|TRBV19|TRBJ2-2
TGTGCCAGTAGTTCTACAGGGGGAATCGGCGGGGAGCTGTTTTTT
CASSSTGGIGGELFF
>few|.|TRBV6-1|TRBJ2-3
TGTGCCAGCAGTGAACGCCAAGGCGGAGATACGCAGTATTTT
CASSERQGGDTQYF
>few|TRBD2|TRBV7-8|TRBJ2-1
TGTGCCAGCATTCTCTGGATAAGCGGGGGGATGGATGAGCAGTTCTTC
CASILWISGGMDEQFF
>.|.|TRBV20-1|TRBJ2-7
TGCAGTGCCCTTAGTCGCAGGAACGAGCAGTACTTC
CSALSRRNEQYF
>few|TRBD1|TRBV6-6|TRBJ1-1
TGTGCCAGCAGTTACCCGACAGGGGGCCAGAACACTGAAGCTTTCTTT
CASSYPTGGQNTEAFF
>few|.|TRBV27|TRBJ2-2
TGTGCCAGCAGCTTGGACCCCCGTTACACCGGGGAGCTGTTTTTT
CASSLDPRYTGELFF
>few|TRBD1|TRBV12-3/TRBV12-4|TRBJ2-1
TGTGCCAGCAGTTTAGAAGGACAGGGGATAAATGAGCAGTTCTTC
CASSLEGQGINEQFF
>few|.|TRBV27|TRBJ1-1
TGTGCCAGCAGTTTCTACATGAACACTGAAGCTTTCTTT
CASSFYMNTEAFF
>.|TRBD2|TRBV20-1|TRBJ2-2
TGCAGTGCTAGAGATAGCGGGATGGGCACCGGGGAGCTGTTTTTT
CSARDSGMGTGELFF
>.|.|TRBV7-9|TRBJ2-7
TGTGCCAGCAGCCAGTCTACCGGGGCAGGGCATCACGAGCAGTACTTC
CASSQSTGAGHHEQYF
>few|.|TRBV6-2/TRBV6-3|TRBJ2-7
TGTGCCAGCAGAAATTATAGGACCTACGAGCAGTACTTC
CASRNYRTYEQYF
>few|.|TRBV10-3|TRBJ2-7
TGTGCCGCCGGAGTCACCTACGAGCAGTACTTC
CAAGVTYEQYF
>.|.|TRBV9|TRBJ2-7
TGTGCCAGCAGCCTAGGGACGGATTCCTCCTACGAGCAGTACTTC
CASSLGTDSSYEQYF
>few|.|TRBV5-1|TRBJ2-7
TGCGCCAGCAGCCTGGGACACGGCTACGAGCAGTACTTC
CASSLGHGYEQYF
>.|TRBD2|TRBV6-2/TRBV6-3|TRBJ2-3
TGTGCCTCAAGCGGGAGAGGGGCAGATACGCAGTATTTT
CASSGRGADTQYF
>.|TRBD1|TRBV7-3|TRBJ1-2
TGTGCCAGCAGACCAGGCCTAACAGGGGACGGCTACACCTTC
CASRPGLTGDGYTF
>many|.|TRBV3-1|TRBJ1-2
TGTGCCAGCAGCCGAGGCAGGGTGGATGGCTACACCTTC
CASSRGRVDGYTF
>.|.|TRBV6-5|TRBJ2-1
TGTGCCAGCAGTTACCATAGGGACCTAAACAATGAGCAGTTCTTC
CASSYHRDLNNEQFF
>.|.|TRBV27|TRBJ2-3
TGTGCCAGCAGTTTCTTGGCCCAACGCACAGATACGCAGTATTTT
CASSFLAQRTDTQYF
>.|.|TRBV12-3/TRBV12-4|TRBJ2-4
TGTGCCAGCAGTTTAGGCCCCTACCGCGCCAAAAACATTCAGTACTTC
CASSLGPYRAKNIQYF
>.|TRBD1|TRBV12-3/TRBV12-4|TRBJ2-7
TGTGCCAGCAGTTTAAGGGACCAGGGGGTGGTCTTCTTC
CASSLRDQGVVFF
>.|TRBD1|TRBV9|TRBJ1-1
TGTGCCAGCAGCGTAGATTGGTTGTTAAGGGACAGGGTGGAAGCTTTCTTT
CASSVDWLLRDRVEAFF
>few|.|TRBV6-5|TRBJ1-5
TGTGCCAGCAGTCAGAAACGGGGGAGCAATCAGCCCCAGCATTTT
CASSQKRGSNQPQHF
>.|.|TRBV3-1|TRBJ2-1
TGTGCCAGCACCCCTCGGGGGAGCAGTTCCAATGAGCAGTTCTTC
CASTPRGSSSNEQFF
>few|TRBD2|TRBV9|TRBJ2-7
TGTGCCAGCAGCGAGGCCCTCGGTGGGGGGGGACGGACCTACGAGCAGTACTTC
CASSEALGGGGRTYEQYF
>.|.|TRBV5-8|TRBJ1-2
TGTGCCAGCAGCTTACTCGGGGGGGGCAGCTATGGCTACACCTTC
CASSLLGGGSYGYTF
>few|.|TRBV14|TRBJ2-7
TGTGCCAGCAGCCAAGTTCGGGGATCCGAGCAGTACTTC
CASSQVRGSEQYF
>few|TRBD2|TRBV29-1|TRBJ2-7
TGCAGCGTCACGTTCCTAGCGGGGGGTTACGAGCAGTACTTC
CSVTFLAGGYEQYF